This entry lists 28 T cell receptor beta chains sequenced from one sample in a study of blood T cell repertoires in COVID-19. Produced via immunoSEQ multiplex PCR; TCRdb's table is partial and in-frame only. Among 150,000 to 200,000 clones listed, more than 85% were seen once. The sequencing input was peripheral blood. The origin of the receptors is a woman aged 60-75 years with COVID-19, enrolled during active disease.

The chain carries TRBV9 and TRBJ1-6; D is unclear. Germline V CDR1 and CDR2: SGDLS, YYNGEE. Deletions cut 4 bases from V and 5 bases from J, with 13 bases between. The CDR3 loop spans 15 amino acids. CDR3 amino acids: CASSRLGRNNSPLHF. CDR3 nucleotides: TGTGCCAGCAGCAGACTAGGCAGAAATAATTCACCCCTCCACTTT.

The chain combines TRBV30 with TRBJ1-2; no firm D call. The V gene lost 4 bases and the J gene lost 3 bases, with 12 bases spanning the gap. CDR1 is GTSNPN and CDR2 is SVGIG in the germline V gene (reference sequence). The CDR3 totals 13 residues. Here the CDR3 DNA reads TGTGCCTGGACCAAAGGGAGCGACTATGGCTACACCTTC. Protein product: CAWTKGSDYGYTF.

This clone was recorded once. V is TRBV3-1 (or the pseudogene TRBV3-2) and J is TRBJ1-5; weak D call: TRBD1 (5 bases). V was clipped by 2 bases and J by 5 bases, with 13 bases between them. The CDR3 length is 15 residues. Germline V CDR1 and CDR2: LGHDT, YNNKEL (reference sequence). The chain's CDR3 is CASSQSGGTDQPQHF. Here the CDR3 DNA reads TGTGCCAGCAGCCAAAGCGGCGGGACCGATCAGCCCCAGCATTTT.

The gene calls are TRBV7-9 and TRBJ2-1; a possible D gene is TRBD1 (6 bases). Trimming took 10 bases from V and 6 from J, leaving 22 bases between them. This CDR3 contains 15 residues. From germline, CDR1 is SEHNR and CDR2 FQNEAQ (reference sequence). The DNA for the CDR3 is TGTGCCACGTCCCTCGACAGGTTTCGATTCAATGAGCAGTTCTTC. Its protein product is CATSLDRFRFNEQFF.

This clone was found a few times. J is TRBJ1-1 and V is TRBV13, with 9 bases aligning to TRBD1. J lost 4 bases, V lost 5 bases, and 8 bases had no gene match. The length of the CDR3 is 15 residues. The germline V gene encodes CDR1 PRHDT and CDR2 FYEKMQ (reference sequence). The CDR3 nucleotides are TGTGCCAGCAGCCCCCAGACAGGGGGTGGCACTGAAGCTTTCTTT. It translates to CASSPQTGGGTEAFF.

This chain joins TRBV5-1 and TRBJ2-7, with D possibly matching TRBD2 (6 bases). The CDR3 is 14 amino acids. The V end lost 0 bases, the J end lost 2 bases, and 9 bases lay between the germline ends. From germline, CDR1 is SGHRS and CDR2 YFSETQ. CDR3: CASSLVGGTYEQYF. The CDR3 DNA sequence: TGCGCCAGCAGCTTGGTGGGCGGGACCTACGAGCAGTACTTC.

This chain's CDR3 is CASSVSGSETQYF. CDR3 in DNA: TGTGCCAGCAGCGTAAGCGGGTCGGAGACCCAGTACTTC. This chain joins TRBV14 and TRBJ2-5, with a weak D call TRBD2 (6 bases). Germline CDR1 reads SGHDN; CDR2 reads FVKESK. With 5 bases removed from V and 5 bases from J, the gap between germline ends came to 12 bases. This CDR3 spans 13 amino acids.

The chain recombines TRBV5-6 with TRBJ1-2; 10 bases are shared with TRBD1. Germline assignment: CDR1 SGHDT and CDR2 YYEEEE. CDR3 length equals 12 residues. V gave up 4 bases and J gave up 8 bases; unmatched junction bases: 2. CDR3 sequence reads: CASSGQGGGYTF. Here the CDR3 DNA reads TGTGCCAGCAGCGGACAGGGGGGCGGCTACACCTTC.

This clone was recorded a few times. The CDR3 sequence is CASSPGLIYGYTF. Written as DNA, the CDR3 is TGTGCCAGCAGCCCCGGGTTAATCTATGGCTACACCTTC. The chain carries TRBV9 and TRBJ1-2; D is unclear. This CDR3 is 13 amino acids long. Germline CDR1 and CDR2: SGDLS and YYNGEE. V lost 4 bases to trimming and J lost 4 bases, with 11 bases between them.

The gene calls are TRBV2 and TRBJ1-1; D is perhaps TRBD1 (5 bases). V was cut by 3 bases and J by 9 bases, with 17 bases left in between. The germline gives CDR1 SNHLY, CDR2 FYNNEI. The CDR3 has 14 residues. The CDR3: CASSEGGSRGKAFF. CDR3 bases: TGTGCCAGCAGTGAGGGGGGATCCCGCGGAAAAGCTTTCTTT.

The chain combines TRBV18 with TRBJ1-2; D is possibly TRBD1 (6 bases). The CDR3 sequence is 15 residues long. V lost 0 bases and J lost 4, with 12 bases in between. Germline V CDR1 and CDR2: KGHSH, LQKENI. Written as DNA, the CDR3 is TGTGCCAGCTCACCACCTAGGACAGCTAGCTATGGCTACACCTTC. Protein product: CASSPPRTASYGYTF.

J is TRBJ2-1 and V is TRBV3-1 (or the pseudogene TRBV3-2); D call uncertain. The ends were cut back, 1 base at V and 10 bases at J, with 8 bases in the middle. Per germline, CDR1 LGHDT and CDR2 YNNKEL (reference sequence). The CDR3 is 12 residues long. The DNA of the CDR3 is TGTGCCAGCAGCCAAGGGCAGTTGGAGCAGTTCTTC. Its protein is CASSQGQLEQFF.

The CDR3 loop is CASSYYGGTNEKLFF. CDR3 coding DNA: TGTGCCAGCAGTTACTACGGCGGGACTAATGAAAAACTGTTTTTT. The chain couples TRBV6-5 to TRBJ1-4; no clear D gene. CDR3 size: 15 residues. Germline V gene lookup returns CDR1 MNHEY and CDR2 SVGAGI. V was pared by 1 base and J by 2 bases, with 8 bases between.

This chain connects TRBV19 to TRBJ1-2; 7 bases are a match to TRBD1. The germline V gene encodes CDR1 LNHDA and CDR2 SQIVND (reference sequence). The CDR3 has 11 residues. The junction had 5 bases not matched to a gene; V was cut back by 10 bases and J by 6 bases. For the CDR3, the DNA is TGTGCCACCGCAGGGGGAGATGGCTACACCTTC. Translation: CATAGGDGYTF.

The chain has TRBV5-5 and TRBJ2-7; the match to TRBD1 covers 11 bases. The V gene's germline CDR1 is SGHKS and CDR2 YYEKEE (reference sequence). The ends lost 4 bases at V and 4 bases at J; junction bases unmatched: 13. The CDR3 length is 17 residues. DNA for the CDR3: TGTGCCAGCAGCCTACGAGGGACAGGGGGAATCGGATACGAGCAGTACTTC. Translated, it gives CASSLRGTGGIGYEQYF.

CDR3 region: CASSQILTGGWNGYTF. CDR3 nucleotide sequence: TGTGCCAGCAGCCAAATTCTCACGGGGGGGTGGAATGGCTACACCTTC. The rearrangement links TRBV3-1 (or the pseudogene TRBV3-2) to TRBJ1-2; TRBD1 might be the D (5 bases). Germline V gene data show CDR1 as LGHDT and CDR2 as YNNKEL (reference sequence). The ends were cut back, 2 bases at V and 6 bases at J, with 19 bases in the middle. The CDR3 is 16 amino acids.

CDR3 amino acids: CASSRGTGSPNQPQHF. In DNA, the CDR3 is TGTGCCAGCAGCCGAGGCACAGGGTCACCTAATCAGCCCCAGCATTTT. The rearrangement joins TRBV7-9 to TRBJ1-5; the D gene is possibly TRBD1 (6 bases). Trimming took off 5 bases at V and 4 bases at J, with 18 bases between the two ends. This CDR3 is built from 16 residues. CDR1 SEHNR and CDR2 FQNEAQ come from the germline V gene (reference sequence).

The gene calls are TRBV9 and TRBJ1-2; no firm D call. This CDR3 comprises 12 residues. The V gene lost 4 bases and the J gene lost 8 bases, with 12 bases spanning the gap. From germline, CDR1 is SGDLS and CDR2 YYNGEE. In nucleotides, the CDR3 is TGTGCCAGCAGCCGAGAGAGAGGAGGCTACACCTTC. Translating it yields CASSRERGGYTF.

The J gene is TRBJ2-1, the V gene TRBV7-3, with unresolved D. The CDR3 has 15 amino acids. Germline CDR1 reads SGHTA; CDR2 reads FQGTGA. The germline V and J ends were trimmed by 1 base and 8 bases, with 15 bases remaining between them. CDR3 amino acids: CASSLSQEPPHEQFF. CDR3 bases: TGTGCCAGCAGCTTAAGCCAGGAACCACCACATGAGCAGTTCTTC.

V gene TRBV27 combines with J gene TRBJ1-6, with D possibly TRBD1 on 5 matching bases. Germline assignment: CDR1 MNHEY and CDR2 SMNVEV (reference sequence). V lost 8 bases and J 15 bases, leaving 17 bases between the germline ends. This CDR3 has 12 residues. DNA of the CDR3: TGTGCCAGCCGCGGGAGCGGGGGGGGCCTCCACTTT. This codes for CASRGSGGGLHF.

The chain couples TRBV3-1 (or the pseudogene TRBV3-2) to TRBJ2-3; possibly TRBD2 for D (7 bases). V lost 1 base and J lost 3, with 14 bases in between. This CDR3 contains 16 residues. CDR1 is LGHDT and CDR2 is YNNKEL in the germline V gene (reference sequence). In DNA form, the CDR3 reads TGTGCCAGCAGCCAAGTAGGGGGGGGGCGAACAGATACGCAGTATTTT. As protein: CASSQVGGGRTDTQYF.

V gene TRBV13 combines with J gene TRBJ2-6; D call uncertain. This CDR3 region has 17 residues. The ends were cut back, 1 base at V and 0 bases at J, with 10 bases in the middle. From germline, CDR1 is PRHDT and CDR2 FYEKMQ (reference sequence). The chain's CDR3 is CASSLVTAPSGANVLTF. CDR3 sequence (DNA): TGTGCCAGCAGCTTAGTGACTGCCCCCTCTGGGGCCAACGTCCTGACTTTC.

The chain has TRBV7-9 and TRBJ1-5, with D hard to call. Germline CDR1 and CDR2: SEHNR and FQNEAQ (reference sequence). The CDR3 sequence is 16 residues long. V was trimmed by 5 bases and J by 0 bases, leaving 14 bases between them. The CDR3 is CASSPGTVYSNQPQHF. CDR3 sequence (DNA): TGTGCCAGCAGCCCAGGCACAGTCTATAGCAATCAGCCCCAGCATTTT.

This chain joins TRBV9 and TRBJ1-1; possibly TRBD1 for D (5 bases). Per the germline V gene, CDR1 is SGDLS and CDR2 is YYNGEE. V was pared by 0 bases and J by 8 bases, with 11 bases between. The CDR3 covers 13 residues. As DNA, the CDR3 is TGTGCCAGCAGCGTAGGGGAGGGGAGGGAAGCTTTCTTT. As protein: CASSVGEGREAFF.

The genes are TRBV14 and TRBJ1-2; TRBD1 might be the D (5 bases). Germline V gene lookup returns CDR1 SGHDN and CDR2 FVKESK. V was cut by 2 bases and J by 4 bases, with 14 bases left in between. The CDR3 sequence is 15 residues long. CDR3 amino acids: CASSQRGKESYGYTF. CDR3 DNA: TGTGCCAGCAGCCAAAGGGGAAAGGAAAGCTATGGCTACACCTTC.

This rearrangement joins TRBV10-1 to TRBJ1-4; 9 bases map to TRBD1. The V segment lost 7 bases and the J segment 7 bases; nucleotides outside the gene matches: 10. The CDR3 has 15 residues. Germline V gene sequence: CDR1 WNHNN, CDR2 SYGVQD (reference sequence). The CDR3 sequence is CASTERTGVGEKLFF. The CDR3 DNA reads as TGCGCCAGCACCGAGCGGACAGGGGTAGGTGAAAAACTGTTTTTT.

The genes are TRBV27 and TRBJ1-4; 7 bases are shared with TRBD1. The CDR3 length is 13 residues. Germline V gene lookup returns CDR1 MNHEY and CDR2 SMNVEV (reference sequence). V was pared by 5 bases and J by 6 bases, with 3 bases of the junction left unmatched. The CDR3 spells CASSVDRDEKLFF. The CDR3 DNA sequence: TGTGCCAGCAGTGTCGACAGGGATGAAAAACTGTTTTTT. Full variable domain (missing parts from reference TRBV27 and TRBJ1-4): EAQVTQNPRYLITVTGKKLTVTCSQNMNHEYMSWYRQDPGLGLRQIYYSMNVEVTDKGDVPEGYKVSRKEKRNFPLILESPSPNQTSLYFCASSVDRDEKLFFGSGTQLSVL.

This clone was seen only once. The rearrangement links TRBV6-2 or TRBV6-3 to TRBJ2-7; D might be TRBD2 (6 bases). V lost 5 bases and J lost 3, with 14 bases in between. CDR3 length equals 14 residues. Per the germline V gene, CDR1 is MNHEY and CDR2 is SVGEGT. CDR3 sequence (DNA): TGTGCCAGCAGTCAGGGACTGCGGATCTACGAGCAGTACTTC. It is translated as CASSQGLRIYEQYF.